This T cell receptor beta chain was sequenced for a study of blood T cell repertoires in COVID-19. The CDR3 is made up of 17 amino acids. Germline assignment: CDR1 SGDLS and CDR2 YYNGEE. The V and J ends lost 0 bases and 6 bases, in that order; junction bases with no gene match: 11. Produced via immunoSEQ multiplex PCR; TCRdb's table is partial and in-frame only. There are approximately 140,000 clones in the sample; roughly 89% occur only once, and 5.8% lies in the top ten. The chain employs TRBV9 and TRBJ2-3, with TRBD2 matching 9 bases. The sample comprised PBMCs or T cells enriched from blood (not recorded which). The sequence derives from a woman between 50 and 59 years old who had been exposed to COVID-19. Here the CDR3 reads CASSVAGFGGRGDTQYF. For the CDR3, the DNA is TGTGCCAGCAGCGTAGCTGGTTTTGGCGGGAGGGGCGATACGCAGTATTTT.